The TCR beta chain described here comes from a study of shared clonotypes between healthy human individuals. Study as a whole: Donor ages ranged 18 to 49 years: two women, a few men. Whole-study findings and limits: A reduction in generation probabilities was seen for non-shared clonotypes relative to those shared by all four donors.

Nashville, Tennessee was home to all donors, each a Caucasian adult. Naive CD4+ cells were CD45RA-selected; the remaining cells were memory. The method was immunoSEQ multiplex PCR; TCRdb's version includes in-frame clones alone and lacks a portion of them. The sample has about 660,000 clones, under 80% seen once. On this clone: Its matching antigen is unknown. Different DNA sequences within this sample yield the same CDR3.

CDR1 LNHDA and CDR2 SQIVND come from the germline V gene (reference sequence). This CDR3 is 13 amino acids long. Trimming took 5 bases from V and 0 from J, leaving 8 bases between them. This chain links TRBV19 with TRBJ2-7; D uncertain. Sequencing was done on a sample of memory CD4+ T cells sorted from blood. Subset indicated: CD45RA-negative fraction. This receptor was identified in a woman younger than 45 in good health. CDR3 sequence: CASSSQPSYEQYF. For the CDR3, the DNA is TGTGCCAGTAGTTCCCAGCCCTCCTACGAGCAGTACTTC.